Below are 5 T cell receptor beta chains sequenced from a single sample in a study of cytomegalovirus exposure and HLA in healthy donors. The PCR had 60 Vbeta and 13 Jbeta primers. TCRdb's table, derived via immunoSEQ multiplex PCR, lists solely in-frame clones and lacks some. The table has about 160,000 clones, 80% to 85% seen once. Sequencing was done on a sample of PBMCs. These receptors were collected from a male donor in good health and CMV-seropositive.

The gene calls are TRBV2 and TRBJ2-3, with D tentatively TRBD2 (6 bases). This CDR3 spans 16 amino acids. Trimming removed 7 bases from V and 2 bases from J, with 19 bases in between. Germline loops: CDR1 SNHLY, CDR2 FYNNEI. The CDR3 DNA follows: TGTGCCAGCACCCCAACCTTTGCGGGGTACACAGATACGCAGTATTTT. Residues: CASTPTFAGYTDTQYF.

This chain joins TRBV13 and TRBJ1-1; D call uncertain. The CDR3 length is 14 residues. V dropped 5 bases and J dropped 4 bases, with 14 bases sitting between them. Germline V gives CDR1 PRHDT, CDR2 FYEKMQ (reference sequence). Written as DNA, the CDR3 is TGTGCCAGCAGCCCCAAAGGAGATCTCACTGAAGCTTTCTTT. It specifies CASSPKGDLTEAFF. Together with reference TRBV13 and TRBJ1-1, the CDR3 gives the full variable domain: AAGVIQSPRHLIKEKRETATLKCYPIPRHDTVYWYQQGPGQDPQFLISFYEKMQSDKGSIPDRFSAQQFSDYHSELNMSSLELGDSALYFCASSPKGDLTEAFFGQGTRLTVV.

The rearrangement links TRBV7-6 to TRBJ2-5; perhaps TRBD2 as D (5 bases). CDR1 is SGHVS and CDR2 is FNYEAQ in the germline V gene. This CDR3 has 14 amino acids. The V end was cut by 6 bases, the J end by 5 bases, with 16 bases between. The CDR3 reads CASSLNPPGETQYF. In DNA form, the CDR3 reads TGTGCCAGCAGTCTAAATCCTCCGGGGGAGACCCAGTACTTC. The full variable domain, rest sourced from reference TRBV7-6 and TRBJ2-5, is GAGVSQSPRYKVTKRGQDVALRCDPISGHVSLYWYRQALGQGPEFLTYFNYEAQQDKSGLPNDRFSAERPEGSISTLTIQRTEQRDSAMYRCASSLNPPGETQYFGPGTRLLVL.

The chain is built from TRBV19 and TRBJ2-7; TRBD2 matches 8 bases. Germline V gives CDR1 LNHDA, CDR2 SQIVND (reference sequence). The CDR3 has 13 amino acids. V was pared by 4 bases and J by 3 bases, with 2 bases of the junction left unmatched. CDR3 sequence reads: CASSSTSGYEQYF. Here the CDR3 DNA reads TGTGCCAGTAGTAGCACTAGCGGCTACGAGCAGTACTTC.

In this sample, this clone turned up once. Here the CDR3 reads CASSQSLGTGGTGYYGYTF. As DNA, the CDR3 is TGTGCCAGCAGCCAATCCCTGGGGACAGGGGGAACGGGCTACTATGGCTACACCTTC. The chain links TRBV14 to TRBJ1-2; 11 bases are a match to TRBD1. This CDR3 region has 19 residues. J gave up 3 bases and V 2 bases, and 14 bases lay outside the gene matches. In germline, CDR1 is SGHDN, CDR2 FVKESK.